A selection of T cell receptor beta chains follows, all from one sample in a study of blood T cell repertoires in COVID-19. Assay: immunoSEQ multiplex PCR; the TCRdb copy retains only in-frame clones and omits some. This sample has 300,000 to 450,000 clones, with around nine tenths found just once. The source material was PBMCs or T cells enriched from blood (not recorded which). All receptors come from a woman younger than 35 who had recovered from COVID-19. The CDR3 runs from the conserved cysteine through the conserved F or W. A D gene is named only where the DNA matches it firmly. Only part of the rows carry a size: once, few, many, or a class if the clone is expanded.

J gene: TRBJ1-5
clone size: -
CDR3 length: 14
D gene: -
V gene: TRBV27
CDR3 DNA: TGTGCCAGCAGTTTATATAGGGGAGGCCAGCCCCAGCATTTT
CDR3 protein: CASSLYRGGQPQHF

J gene: TRBJ2-5
clone size: once
CDR3 length: 14
D gene: -
V gene: TRBV5-6
CDR3 DNA: TGTGCCAGCAGCTTGGCCACAGGGCAAGAGACCCAGTACTTC
CDR3 protein: CASSLATGQETQYF

J gene: TRBJ2-7
clone size: -
CDR3 length: 14
D gene: -
V gene: TRBV5-4
CDR3 DNA: TGTGCCAGCAGCCCAGGTCCGGAAGCCTACGAGCAGTACTTC
CDR3 protein: CASSPGPEAYEQYF

J gene: TRBJ2-1
clone size: -
CDR3 length: 14
D gene: TRBD2
V gene: TRBV6-5
CDR3 DNA: TGTGCCAGCAGTCCTCTAGCGGGGGCGGGTGAGCAGTTCTTC
CDR3 protein: CASSPLAGAGEQFF

J gene: TRBJ2-7
clone size: -
CDR3 length: 14
D gene: TRBD1
V gene: TRBV2
CDR3 DNA: TGTGCCAGCAGGGGTCCAGGGGGCGGGTACGAGCAGTACTTC
CDR3 protein: CASRGPGGGYEQYF

J gene: TRBJ1-1
clone size: -
CDR3 length: 14
D gene: TRBD1
V gene: TRBV19
CDR3 DNA: TGTGCCAGTAGTATCCCTGGGACAGGGCGGCAAGCTTTCTTT
CDR3 protein: CASSIPGTGRQAFF

J gene: TRBJ1-1
clone size: -
CDR3 length: 16
D gene: TRBD1
V gene: TRBV28
CDR3 DNA: TGTGCCAGCAGTTTAACCCCCCCGGGACAGGGAACTGAAGCTTTCTTT
CDR3 protein: CASSLTPPGQGTEAFF

J gene: TRBJ1-1
clone size: once
CDR3 length: 15
D gene: -
V gene: TRBV15
CDR3 DNA: TGTGCCACCAGCAGAGATAGCAGGGTGTACACTGAAGCTTTCTTT
CDR3 protein: CATSRDSRVYTEAFF

J gene: TRBJ2-5
clone size: -
CDR3 length: 12
D gene: -
V gene: TRBV4-1
CDR3 DNA: TGCGCCAGCAGGGGGGGACAAGAGACCCAGTACTTC
CDR3 protein: CASRGGQETQYF

J gene: TRBJ2-2
clone size: few
CDR3 length: 14
D gene: TRBD2
V gene: TRBV6-2/TRBV6-3
CDR3 DNA: TGTGCCAGCAGTTTGGTAGCGGGGGCCGGGGAGCTGTTTTTT
CDR3 protein: CASSLVAGAGELFF

J gene: TRBJ1-4
clone size: once
CDR3 length: 16
D gene: TRBD1
V gene: TRBV5-1
CDR3 DNA: TGCGCCAGCAGTTCGGACAGGGGGCCGGGTAATGAAAAACTGTTTTTT
CDR3 protein: CASSSDRGPGNEKLFF

J gene: TRBJ1-2
clone size: -
CDR3 length: 14
D gene: TRBD1
V gene: TRBV7-3
CDR3 DNA: TGTGCCAGCAGCCCGACAGGGGGCGACTATGGCTACACCTTC
CDR3 protein: CASSPTGGDYGYTF

J gene: TRBJ2-2
clone size: -
CDR3 length: 14
D gene: -
V gene: TRBV7-2
CDR3 DNA: TGTGCCAGCACCTTCAACAGCTTCACCGGGGAGCTGTTTTTT
CDR3 protein: CASTFNSFTGELFF

J gene: TRBJ2-2
clone size: -
CDR3 length: 17
D gene: -
V gene: TRBV23-1
CDR3 DNA: TGCGCCAGCAGTCAATCAGCGGCCGAAAGGAGGGCCGGGGAGCTGTTTTTT
CDR3 protein: CASSQSAAERRAGELFF

J gene: TRBJ1-1
clone size: -
CDR3 length: 15
D gene: TRBD1
V gene: TRBV27
CDR3 DNA: TGTGCCAGCAGTGCCGACAGGGGTATGAACACTGAAGCTTTCTTT
CDR3 protein: CASSADRGMNTEAFF

J gene: TRBJ1-6
clone size: -
CDR3 length: 16
D gene: TRBD1
V gene: TRBV5-1
CDR3 DNA: TGCGCCAGCAGCTTGGAGGGACAGGGGACAAGTTCACCCCTCCACTTT
CDR3 protein: CASSLEGQGTSSPLHF

J gene: TRBJ2-1
clone size: many
CDR3 length: 15
D gene: TRBD2
V gene: TRBV6-5
CDR3 DNA: TGTGCCAGCAGCTCCGGGGGGGCCGAGATGAATGAGCAGTTCTTC
CDR3 protein: CASSSGGAEMNEQFF

J gene: TRBJ1-3
clone size: -
CDR3 length: 16
D gene: TRBD1
V gene: TRBV9
CDR3 DNA: TGTGCCAGCAGTTCCTTCGGGGACAGCTCTGGAAACACCATATATTTT
CDR3 protein: CASSSFGDSSGNTIYF

J gene: TRBJ2-7
clone size: -
CDR3 length: 15
D gene: TRBD1
V gene: TRBV5-4
CDR3 DNA: TGTGCCAGCAGCTTGGGAGGGGGCGCCTCCTACGAGCAGTACTTC
CDR3 protein: CASSLGGGASYEQYF

J gene: TRBJ1-5
clone size: -
CDR3 length: 17
D gene: -
V gene: TRBV10-2
CDR3 DNA: TGCGCCAGCAGTACGGGCCTCGGGGTGGAAGGCAATCAGCCCCAGCATTTT
CDR3 protein: CASSTGLGVEGNQPQHF

J gene: TRBJ2-1
clone size: -
CDR3 length: 20
D gene: TRBD2
V gene: TRBV3-1/TRBV3-2
CDR3 DNA: TGTGCCAGCAGCCAAGTAATCCCCAACAGAGGGGCCGGGAGGTACAATGAGCAGTTCTTC
CDR3 protein: CASSQVIPNRGAGRYNEQFF

J gene: TRBJ2-7
clone size: once
CDR3 length: 16
D gene: -
V gene: TRBV15
CDR3 DNA: TGTGCCACCAGCAGAGATTATATCAGGGCGGTGAACGAGCAGTACTTC
CDR3 protein: CATSRDYIRAVNEQYF

J gene: TRBJ2-5
clone size: -
CDR3 length: 15
D gene: -
V gene: TRBV11-2
CDR3 DNA: TGTGCCAGCAGCTTAGGCAGGGTGAGAGGAGAGACCCAGTACTTC
CDR3 protein: CASSLGRVRGETQYF

J gene: TRBJ1-4
clone size: -
CDR3 length: 15
D gene: TRBD1
V gene: TRBV6-5
CDR3 DNA: TGTGCCAGCGTGTGGGACAGGGGATCTGTCGAAAAACTGTTTTTT
CDR3 protein: CASVWDRGSVEKLFF

J gene: TRBJ1-4
clone size: -
CDR3 length: 15
D gene: -
V gene: TRBV6-5
CDR3 DNA: TGTGCCAGCAGTTACTCTCCGGGAGGGGGTGAAAAACTGTTTTTT
CDR3 protein: CASSYSPGGGEKLFF

J gene: TRBJ2-2
clone size: few
CDR3 length: 14
D gene: TRBD1
V gene: TRBV7-3
CDR3 DNA: TGTGCCAGCAGGACAGGGGGCCCCACCGGGGAGCTGTTTTTT
CDR3 protein: CASRTGGPTGELFF

J gene: TRBJ2-7
clone size: -
CDR3 length: 16
D gene: -
V gene: TRBV4-2
CDR3 DNA: TGTGCCAGCAGCCCTTTGACCCAGGGGAGCCGCGGCGAGCAGTACTTC
CDR3 protein: CASSPLTQGSRGEQYF

J gene: TRBJ2-5
clone size: -
CDR3 length: 15
D gene: -
V gene: TRBV30
CDR3 DNA: TGTGCCTGGAGTGTACTGAGGGGGGGCCAAGAGACCCAGTACTTC
CDR3 protein: CAWSVLRGGQETQYF

J gene: TRBJ1-1
clone size: -
CDR3 length: 17
D gene: TRBD1
V gene: TRBV28
CDR3 DNA: TGTGCCAGCAGTTTACCCCGGGACAGCGATATGAACACTGAAGCTTTCTTT
CDR3 protein: CASSLPRDSDMNTEAFF

J gene: TRBJ1-2
clone size: -
CDR3 length: 15
D gene: TRBD1
V gene: TRBV28
CDR3 DNA: TGTGCCAGCAGTTGGACGGACAGGGGGCCCGCTGGCTACACCTTC
CDR3 protein: CASSWTDRGPAGYTF

J gene: TRBJ2-7
clone size: -
CDR3 length: 14
D gene: -
V gene: TRBV10-3
CDR3 DNA: TGTGCCATCAGGGGAGTTTCGGGGGTGGCGGAGCAGTACTTC
CDR3 protein: CAIRGVSGVAEQYF

J gene: TRBJ1-1
clone size: -
CDR3 length: 13
D gene: -
V gene: TRBV25-1
CDR3 DNA: TGTGCCAGCAGTGAAGCAGGAGGCACTGAAGCTTTCTTT
CDR3 protein: CASSEAGGTEAFF

J gene: TRBJ1-2
clone size: -
CDR3 length: 15
D gene: TRBD1
V gene: TRBV2
CDR3 DNA: TGTGCCAGCAGTGTTGGGACAGGGCGCGGCTATGGCTACACCTTC
CDR3 protein: CASSVGTGRGYGYTF

J gene: TRBJ2-3
clone size: -
CDR3 length: 15
D gene: TRBD1
V gene: TRBV9
CDR3 DNA: TGTGCCAGCAGCTTCCGGGACAGGGACGCAGATACGCAGTATTTT
CDR3 protein: CASSFRDRDADTQYF

J gene: TRBJ1-3
clone size: -
CDR3 length: 16
D gene: -
V gene: TRBV7-2
CDR3 DNA: TGTGCCAGCAGCCGGGAATCAGTGACCTCTGGAAACACCATATATTTT
CDR3 protein: CASSRESVTSGNTIYF

J gene: TRBJ1-1
clone size: -
CDR3 length: 12
D gene: TRBD1
V gene: TRBV12-3/TRBV12-4
CDR3 DNA: TGTGCCAGCAGTTTAGCAGCGGACAGGGCATTCTTT
CDR3 protein: CASSLAADRAFF

J gene: TRBJ1-6
clone size: once
CDR3 length: 14
D gene: TRBD1
V gene: TRBV18
CDR3 DNA: TGTGCCAGCTCACCTGGGACAGAAGGTTCACCCCTCCACTTT
CDR3 protein: CASSPGTEGSPLHF

J gene: TRBJ2-3
clone size: -
CDR3 length: 18
D gene: TRBD2
V gene: TRBV5-4
CDR3 DNA: TGTGCCAGCAGCTTCGAGCGGGGGCCCGAAACTAGCACAGATACGCAGTATTTT
CDR3 protein: CASSFERGPETSTDTQYF

J gene: TRBJ1-4
clone size: -
CDR3 length: 16
D gene: TRBD1
V gene: TRBV10-3
CDR3 DNA: TGTGCCATCAGTGACACGACAGGGGGCACTAATGAAAAACTGTTTTTT
CDR3 protein: CAISDTTGGTNEKLFF

J gene: TRBJ1-5
clone size: -
CDR3 length: 15
D gene: -
V gene: TRBV7-8
CDR3 DNA: -
CDR3 protein: CASSGPFGPGVTQHF

J gene: TRBJ2-2
clone size: once
CDR3 length: 17
D gene: -
V gene: TRBV4-3
CDR3 DNA: TGCGCCAGCAGCCAAGGTCCCGGGACACCGAACACCGGGGAGCTGTTTTTT
CDR3 protein: CASSQGPGTPNTGELFF

J gene: TRBJ1-1
clone size: -
CDR3 length: 15
D gene: -
V gene: TRBV7-9
CDR3 DNA: TGTGCCAGCAGCCCATACCCGACAGGGAACACTGAAGCTTTCTTT
CDR3 protein: CASSPYPTGNTEAFF

J gene: TRBJ1-4
clone size: -
CDR3 length: 17
D gene: -
V gene: TRBV4-3
CDR3 DNA: TGCGCCAGCAGCCAAGATGGAGCAGGGCCCATCCCCCGAAAACTGTTTTTT
CDR3 protein: CASSQDGAGPIPRKLFF

J gene: TRBJ2-1
clone size: -
CDR3 length: 14
D gene: -
V gene: TRBV7-2
CDR3 DNA: TGTGCCAGCAGCCCTGGGGCGGGGATCAATGAGCAGTTCTTC
CDR3 protein: CASSPGAGINEQFF

J gene: TRBJ1-1
clone size: -
CDR3 length: 13
D gene: -
V gene: TRBV12-3/TRBV12-4
CDR3 DNA: TGTGCCAGCAGTTTAGGACAGAACACTGAAGCTTTCTTT
CDR3 protein: CASSLGQNTEAFF

J gene: TRBJ1-3
clone size: -
CDR3 length: 15
D gene: -
V gene: TRBV4-2
CDR3 DNA: TGTGCCAGCAGCCAAGAAGCTAGAACTGGAAACACCATATATTTT
CDR3 protein: CASSQEARTGNTIYF